This is a list of T cell receptor beta chains from one sample in a study of cytomegalovirus exposure and HLA in healthy donors. TCRdb's table, derived via immunoSEQ multiplex PCR, lists solely in-frame clones and lacks some. The table has about 70,000 clones, 86% seen once. The sequenced sample consisted of PBMCs. These receptors all stem from a woman aged 25 to 39 in good health and CMV-seronegative. Both conserved end residues are part of each CDR3. Each record gives: CDR3 DNA, CDR3 protein, D gene, J gene, V gene. A D gene is named only where the DNA matches it firmly.

TGTGCCACCTCCGGGACCACGGGAGGTTACGAGCAGTACTTC,CATSGTTGGYEQYF,TRBD2,TRBJ2-7,TRBV28
TGTGCCAGTAGTATACGGAGAGGGGGGGGCACTGAAGCTTTCTTT,CASSIRRGGGTEAFF,NA,TRBJ1-1,TRBV19
TGTGCCACCAGCAGAGACCAGGGCGCTGAAGCTTTCTTT,CATSRDQGAEAFF,NA,TRBJ1-1,TRBV15
TGTGCCAGCAGCAGCCGGGACAGGGGATACAATGAGCAGTTCTTC,CASSSRDRGYNEQFF,NA,TRBJ2-1,TRBV21-1
TGCGCCAGCATGGTGGATACATGGAGGGGAGCTTTCTTT,CASMVDTWRGAFF,NA,TRBJ1-1,TRBV10-1
TGTGCCAGCAGCCAAGGGGGCGCTGGTTATGGCTACACCTTC,CASSQGGAGYGYTF,TRBD1,TRBJ1-2,TRBV7-9
TGTGCCAGCAGCTTAAGGCCGACAGAGTCCACTGAAGCTTTCTTT,CASSLRPTESTEAFF,NA,TRBJ1-1,TRBV7-9
TGTGCCAGCTCGCGACTAGCGGGAGGCAATGAGCAGTTCTTC,CASSRLAGGNEQFF,TRBD2,TRBJ2-1,TRBV6-5
TGTGCCAGCAGGGGCTTAGGGGGGGGAGGGATAGACGAGCAGTACTTC,CASRGLGGGGIDEQYF,NA,TRBJ2-7,TRBV11-2
TGTGCCAGCAGCTTATCTCCACAGGGAAAAACTGAAGCTTTCTTT,CASSLSPQGKTEAFF,NA,TRBJ1-1,TRBV7-6
TGTGCCAGCAGCTTGGTAGTATCCGGGGAGCTGTTTTTT,CASSLVVSGELFF,NA,TRBJ2-2,TRBV7-3
TGTGCCAGTAGTATAAAGCTAGCGGGACCTGACGAGCAGTACTTC,CASSIKLAGPDEQYF,TRBD2,TRBJ2-7,TRBV19
TGTGCCAGCAGTTACTCCCGCGTCGCCTACAATGAGCAGTTCTTC,CASSYSRVAYNEQFF,NA,TRBJ2-1,TRBV6-5
TGTGCCAGTAGTACCACAGGGACGGATCAGCCCCAGCATTTT,CASSTTGTDQPQHF,NA,TRBJ1-5,TRBV19
TGTGCCAGCAGTCCCACTAGCGGGGGCTACGAGCAGTACTTC,CASSPTSGGYEQYF,TRBD2,TRBJ2-7,TRBV28
TGTGCCAGCAGGACAGCGGGGTGGAGCTCCTACGAGCAGTACTTC,CASRTAGWSSYEQYF,TRBD2,TRBJ2-7,TRBV28
TGCGCCAGCAGCAGAGCGCGGGGCACTGAAGCTTTCTTT,CASSRARGTEAFF,NA,TRBJ1-1,TRBV5-1
TGCAGCGTTTTCGGTCTCTATGGCTACACCTTC,CSVFGLYGYTF,NA,TRBJ1-2,TRBV29-1
TGTGCCAGCAGTTCGGACAGGGGGTCAGAGACCCAGTACTTC,CASSSDRGSETQYF,TRBD1,TRBJ2-5,TRBV6-5
TGCGCCAGCAGCCGCGACAGCGCAACAACTAATGAAAAACTGTTTTTT,CASSRDSATTNEKLFF,NA,TRBJ1-4,TRBV5-1